This T cell receptor beta chain stems from a study of T cells in women clearing cervical HPV infection. Study details: Case blood was drawn when the lesion was first found; control blood after infection became undetectable. With HLA typing for only a few women, HLA confounding remains possible.

immunoSEQ multiplex PCR used an average of around 1,200 ng genomic DNA. Profiling relied on immunoSEQ multiplex PCR, and the TCRdb table lists in-frame clones only, not all of them. This specimen shows tens of thousands of clones; the ten leading clones hold 4% to 6%. In regard to this clone: Its antigen is undetermined. The DNA ends 3 residues before the CDR3 does, and the rest of the CDR3 is filled in from the germline J gene.

General study results and limits: Unknown T-cell numbers per sample may underlie the richness differences.

Looked up from germline, CDR1 is SNHLY and CDR2 is FYNNEI. The CDR3 consists of 14 residues. Germline trimming cut 4 bases from V and 3 bases from J; bases unmatched to any gene: 5. The chain joins TRBV2 to TRBJ1-2, with 7 nucleotides matching TRBD1. Sequencing was done on a sample of blood buffy coat. This sequence originates from a woman aged 18-69 years with a cervical HPV16 infection that either progressed to CIN3+ or cleared (not recorded which). The CDR3 protein is CASSVRQGDYGYTF. The covered CDR3 bases are TGTGCCAGCAGTGTTAGACAGGGCGACTATGGC.